The source of this T cell receptor beta chain is a study of shared clonotypes between healthy human individuals. Looking at the study overall: With ages of 18 to 49, the donors were a couple of women and a few men.

Germline CDR1 reads MDHEN; CDR2 reads SYDVKM. Trimming removed 4 bases from V and 4 bases from J, with 4 bases in between. CDR3 length equals 11 residues. This clone was counted a few times. Other DNA sequences within the sample encode an identical CDR3. Repertoires were generated with immunoSEQ multiplex PCR, while TCRdb's copy carries only in-frame clones and drops some. The sample lists about 980,000 clones; over 60% were seen once. Researchers partitioned CD4+ cells into CD45RA+ naive and CD45RA-negative memory subsets. The chain employs TRBV28 and TRBJ1-2; D uncertain. This clonotype was sampled from a young man in good health. The specimen was memory CD4+ T cells sorted from blood. Subset indicated: CD45RA-negative fraction. The chain's CDR3 is CASSSTYGYTF. DNA of the CDR3: TGTGCCAGCAGTTCCACCTATGGCTACACCTTC.